The clone carrying this T cell receptor (beta chain) was found a few times. Its antigen is undetermined. As to time point: healthy volunteer bleed at 6 weeks. RNA extraction used unfractionated whole blood as the source of total RNA. This sample was taken from a study of human T cells and chemical hapten exposure. Study observations and caveats: With regard to DPC sensitization, TCRs above 1 in 1000 frequency did not change.

Individual cDNA molecules (in the library) carried attached unique molecular identifiers. Each CDR3 protein gets one entry after TCRdb re-called the RACE reads with MiXCR. The sample records about 77,000 distinct CDR3 sequences, 8.6% being singletons. J gave up 12 bases and V 1 base, and 10 bases lay outside the gene matches. The CDR3 covers 14 residues. Germline V gene lookup returns CDR1 LGHDT and CDR2 YNNKEL (reference sequence). The chain couples TRBV3-1 to TRBJ1-1; TRBD1 aligns across 8 bases. This receptor was taken from a female donor in good health. Some clones in this sample may be carry-over from other donors' samples. The sample was whole blood. This CDR3 reads CASSQGVPGQGPFF. DNA of the CDR3: TGTGCCAGCAGCCAAGGTGTCCCTGGACAGGGACCTTTCTTT.